This is a list of T cell receptor beta chains from one sample in a study of identifying expanded T cells in peripheral blood. Libraries were prepared by immunoSEQ multiplex PCR; TCRdb keeps only in-frame clonotypes and omits some of them. The top ten hold about 15% of the sample, which has approximately 110,000 clones, more than 85% seen once. The source material was blood. These receptors came from a person between 18 and 75 years old in good health. CDR3s include the opening cysteine and the closing phenylalanine or tryptophan. The order of the fields is V gene, clone size, CDR3 length, D gene, J gene, CDR3 protein, CDR3 DNA. The D gene is left open where the match is weak. Only some rows state a clone size, as once, few, many or a class for expanded clones.

TRBV5-4	-	14	-	TRBJ1-4	CASSSPMDDRKLFF	TGTGCCAGCAGCTCGCCTATGGACGATCGGAAACTGTTTTTT
TRBV5-6	once	13	-	TRBJ1-3	CASANPHQGTIYF	TGTGCCAGCGCGAATCCACATCAGGGCACCATATATTTT
TRBV11-2	-	12	TRBD1	TRBJ2-7	CASTQTGAEQYF	TGTGCCAGCACTCAAACAGGGGCCGAGCAGTACTTC
TRBV11-2	once	15	-	TRBJ1-5	CASSLGPGSNQPQHF	TGTGCCAGCAGCTTGGGCCCGGGGAGCAATCAGCCCCAGCATTTT
TRBV18	-	15	-	TRBJ1-6	CASSPGGAIHSPLHF	TGTGCCAGCTCACCCGGAGGGGCGATACATTCACCCCTCCACTTT
TRBV6-5	-	16	-	TRBJ1-2	CASSFIPVKVNYGYTF	TGTGCCAGCAGTTTTATTCCGGTCAAAGTTAACTATGGCTACACCTTC
TRBV7-8	-	13	-	TRBJ1-5	CASRGGSGQPQHF	TGTGCCAGCAGAGGGGGATCGGGGCAGCCCCAGCATTTT
TRBV6-5	-	15	-	TRBJ1-3	CASSSPRGSGNTIYF	TGTGCCAGCAGTTCGCCCCGGGGCTCTGGAAACACCATATATTTT
TRBV27	-	14	-	TRBJ2-3	CATRFSLSTDTQYF	TGTGCCACCCGATTCAGCCTTAGCACAGATACGCAGTATTTT
TRBV7-9	-	14	-	TRBJ1-6	CASSPGLVNSPLHF	TGTGCCAGCAGCCCGGGACTGGTAAATTCACCCCTCCACTTT
TRBV19	-	12	-	TRBJ1-1	CASTRGNTEAFF	TGTGCCAGTACGCGGGGAAACACTGAAGCTTTCTTT
TRBV10-3	-	12	TRBD1	TRBJ2-1	CASGTGENEQFF	TGTGCCAGCGGGACAGGGGAAAATGAGCAGTTCTTC
TRBV2	-	15	-	TRBJ1-6	CASSVLSTAGSPLHF	TGTGCCAGCAGTGTCCTCTCTACCGCCGGCTCACCCCTCCACTTT